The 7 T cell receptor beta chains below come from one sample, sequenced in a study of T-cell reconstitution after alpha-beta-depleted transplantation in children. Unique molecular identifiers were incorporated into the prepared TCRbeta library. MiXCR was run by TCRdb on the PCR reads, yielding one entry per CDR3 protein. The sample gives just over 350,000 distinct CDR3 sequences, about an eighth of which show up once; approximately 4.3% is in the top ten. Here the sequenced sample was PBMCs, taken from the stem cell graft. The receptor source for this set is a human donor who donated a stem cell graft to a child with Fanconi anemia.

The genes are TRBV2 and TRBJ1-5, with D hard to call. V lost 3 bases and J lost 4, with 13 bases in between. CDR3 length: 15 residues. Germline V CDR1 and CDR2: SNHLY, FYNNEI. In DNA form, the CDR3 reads TGTGCCAGCAGTGAGGACCGGTGGAATAATCAGCCCCAGCATTTT. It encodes CASSEDRWNNQPQHF.

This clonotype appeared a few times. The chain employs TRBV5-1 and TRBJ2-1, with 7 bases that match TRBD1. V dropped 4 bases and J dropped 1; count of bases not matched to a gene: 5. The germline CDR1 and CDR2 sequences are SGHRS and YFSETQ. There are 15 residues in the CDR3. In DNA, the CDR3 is TGCGCCAGCAGCAACGAGGGACAGTCCTACAATGAGCAGTTCTTC. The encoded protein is CASSNEGQSYNEQFF. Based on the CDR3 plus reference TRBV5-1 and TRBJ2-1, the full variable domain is KAGVTQTPRYLIKTRGQQVTLSCSPISGHRSVSWYQQTPGQGLQFLFEYFSETQRNKGNFPGRFSGRQFSNSRSEMNVSTLELGDSALYLCASSNEGQSYNEQFFGPGTRLTVL.

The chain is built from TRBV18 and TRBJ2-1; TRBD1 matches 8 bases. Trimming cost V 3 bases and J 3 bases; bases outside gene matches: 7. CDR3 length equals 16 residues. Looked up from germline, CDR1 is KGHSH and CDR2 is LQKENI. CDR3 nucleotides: TGTGCCAGCTCACCTTTTGGGGGACAGGTCTACAATGAGCAGTTCTTC. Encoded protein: CASSPFGGQVYNEQFF.

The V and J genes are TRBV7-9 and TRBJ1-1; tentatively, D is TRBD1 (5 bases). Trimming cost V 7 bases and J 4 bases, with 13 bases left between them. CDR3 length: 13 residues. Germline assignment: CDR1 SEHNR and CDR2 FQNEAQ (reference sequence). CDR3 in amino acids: CASKPRGSTEAFF. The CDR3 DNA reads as TGTGCCAGCAAACCCCGGGGGAGCACTGAAGCTTTCTTT.

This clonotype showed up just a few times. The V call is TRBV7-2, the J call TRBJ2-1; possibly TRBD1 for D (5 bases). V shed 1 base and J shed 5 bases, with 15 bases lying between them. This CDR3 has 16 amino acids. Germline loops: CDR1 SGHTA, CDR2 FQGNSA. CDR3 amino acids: CASSLGTWERNNEQFF. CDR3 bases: TGTGCCAGCAGCTTAGGGACATGGGAACGGAACAATGAGCAGTTCTTC. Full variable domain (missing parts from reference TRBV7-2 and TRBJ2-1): GAGVSQSPSNKVTEKGKDVELRCDPISGHTALYWYRQSLGQGLEFLIYFQGNSAPDKSGLPSDRFSAERTGGSVSTLTIQRTQQEDSAVYLCASSLGTWERNNEQFFGPGTRLTVL.

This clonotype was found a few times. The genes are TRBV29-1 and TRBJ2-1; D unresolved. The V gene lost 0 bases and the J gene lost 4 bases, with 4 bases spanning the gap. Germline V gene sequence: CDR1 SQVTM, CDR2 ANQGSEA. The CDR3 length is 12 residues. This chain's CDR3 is CSVEEGYNEQFF. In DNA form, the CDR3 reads TGCAGCGTTGAAGAAGGGTACAATGAGCAGTTCTTC.

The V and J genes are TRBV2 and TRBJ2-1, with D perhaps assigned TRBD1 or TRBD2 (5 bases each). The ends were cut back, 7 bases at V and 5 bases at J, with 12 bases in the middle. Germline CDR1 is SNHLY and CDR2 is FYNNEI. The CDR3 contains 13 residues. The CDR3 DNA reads TGTGCCAGCAATACCGGGACCCACAATGAGCAGTTCTTC. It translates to CASNTGTHNEQFF.